This TCR beta chain was captured in a study of T cell responses to AZD1222 COVID-19 vaccine. The study, taken as a whole, reports: Repertoire samples came only from after the peak T cell response. CD4 TCRs covered the whole spike, strongest at regions 160-218 and 743-854. Donors, mostly white British, included more females; clonal diversity was possibly underestimated.

Sequenced by immunoSEQ multiplex PCR; TCRdb stores in-frame clones only, minus some. Of around 160,000 clones listed, about 91% are singletons. For this clone: Antigen specificity is unknown.

This CDR3 has 15 amino acids. Germline V CDR1 and CDR2: MNHNY, SVGAGI (reference sequence). Germline trimming cut 6 bases from V and 2 bases from J; bases unmatched to any gene: 7. The chain is built from TRBV6-6 and TRBJ2-7; TRBD2 agrees at 10 bases. This TCR derives from an adult in good health. Sequenced material: peripheral blood, taken on day 0 of AZD1222 vaccination. The CDR3 loop is CASRPERGGPYEQYF. The CDR3 bases are TGTGCCAGCAGACCCGAGCGGGGGGGCCCCTACGAGCAGTACTTC.